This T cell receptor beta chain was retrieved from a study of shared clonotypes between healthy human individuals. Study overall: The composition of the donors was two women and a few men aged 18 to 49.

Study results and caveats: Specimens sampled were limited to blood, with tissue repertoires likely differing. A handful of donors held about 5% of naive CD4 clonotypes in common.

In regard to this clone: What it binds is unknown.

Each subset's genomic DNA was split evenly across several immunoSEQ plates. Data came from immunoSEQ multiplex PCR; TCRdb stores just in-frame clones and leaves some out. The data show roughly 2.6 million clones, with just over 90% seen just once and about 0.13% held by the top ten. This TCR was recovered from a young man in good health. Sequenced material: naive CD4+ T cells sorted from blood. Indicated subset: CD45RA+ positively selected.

In nucleotides, the CDR3 is TGCGCCAGCAGCCAAGTTTATAGCGGGAGTTACGAGCAGTACTTC. Translating it yields CASSQVYSGSYEQYF. V and J are TRBV4-3 and TRBJ2-7, with 9 bases fitting TRBD2. Trimming removed 1 base from V and 4 bases from J; junction bases left unmatched: 5. Per the germline V gene, CDR1 is LGHNA and CDR2 is YSLEER. The CDR3 extends over 15 amino acids.